This entry is about one T cell receptor beta chain. The antigen is undetermined. This record belongs to a study of shared clonotypes between healthy human individuals. Donors comprised healthy HIV-negative adults lacking recent acute infections or vaccinations. Germline CDR1 MNHEY, CDR2 SMNVEV (reference sequence). V lost 3 bases, J lost 0 bases, and 17 bases lay in between. This CDR3 spans 17 amino acids. Once extracted for a subset, genomic DNA was divided evenly among several immunoSEQ plates. Only in-frame clones appear in the TCRdb table, and some are missing; sequencing was by immunoSEQ multiplex PCR. The table has a few hundred thousand clones, approximately 96% seen once; the top ten hold about 0.32%. Findings and limits, study-wide: Generally, naive subsets (rather than memory subsets) showed larger estimated richness. The expectation was that sequencing depth would affect clonotype sharing among donors.

Sequencing was done on a sample of memory CD8+ T cells sorted from blood. Indicated subset: CD45RO+ cells pooled with CCR7-negative TemRA cells. The chain has TRBV27 and TRBJ2-5; tentatively, D is TRBD1 (5 bases). The clonotype originates from a young man in good health. CDR3 sequence reads: CASSFPTGRTYQETQYF. As DNA, the CDR3 is TGTGCCAGCAGTTTTCCCACAGGCAGGACGTACCAAGAGACCCAGTACTTC.